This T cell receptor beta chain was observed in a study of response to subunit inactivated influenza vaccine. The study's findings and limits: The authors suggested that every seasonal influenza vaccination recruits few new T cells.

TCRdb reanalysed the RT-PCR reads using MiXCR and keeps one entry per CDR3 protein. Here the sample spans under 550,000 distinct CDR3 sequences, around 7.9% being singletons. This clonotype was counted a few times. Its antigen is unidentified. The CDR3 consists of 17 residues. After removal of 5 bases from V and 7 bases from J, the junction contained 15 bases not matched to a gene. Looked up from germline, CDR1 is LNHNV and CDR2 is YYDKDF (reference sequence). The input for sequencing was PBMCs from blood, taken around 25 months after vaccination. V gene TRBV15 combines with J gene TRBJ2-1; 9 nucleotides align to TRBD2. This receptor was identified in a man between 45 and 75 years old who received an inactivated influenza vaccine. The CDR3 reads CATSPDLSGSSGNEQFF. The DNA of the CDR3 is TGTGCCACCAGCCCCGATCTTAGCGGGAGCTCCGGGAATGAGCAGTTCTTC.